A single sample gave rise to the 2 T cell receptor beta chains below, sequenced in a study of STAT3 mutations in large granular lymphocyte leukemia (dated by TCRdb to about 2019). These receptors' targets are unknown. Library generation was performed with the immunoSEQ multiplex PCR assay. TCRdb limited this immuneACCESS table to in-frame rearrangements with V and J called. A share of clones is missing; checked studies link under half to unresolved V genes, and the rest is unexplained. Across this sample there are tens of thousands of clones, with 70% to 90% seen only once. The ten top clones hold 12% of the sample. Study-wide conclusions, independent of this receptor: Every T-LGLL patient showed at least one immunodominant TCRbeta clonotype, and about half showed multiple immunodominant subclonotypes.

Sequenced: peripheral blood mononuclear cells. The origin of the receptors is a man between 60 and 70 years old with T-cell large granular lymphocyte leukemia. Some clones in this sample may be carry-over from other donors' samples. The age is the age at diagnosis.

The chain uses TRBV7-8 and TRBJ1-3, with 7 nucleotides matching TRBD1. Looked up from germline, CDR1 is SGHVS and CDR2 is FQNEAQ. This CDR3 comprises 18 residues. After removal of 5 bases from V and 0 bases from J, the junction contained 13 bases not matched to a gene. The CDR3: CASSPEGGTEISGNTIYF. DNA for the CDR3: TGTGCCAGCAGCCCTGAGGGGGGGACAGAGATCTCTGGAAACACCATATATTTT. Variable domain in full (rest from reference TRBV7-8 and TRBJ1-3): GAGVSQSPRYKVAKRGQDVALRCDPISGHVSLFWYQQALGQGPEFLTYFQNEAQLDKSGLPSDRFFAERPEGSVSTLKIQRTQQEDSAVYLCASSPEGGTEISGNTIYFGEGSWLTVV.

The genes are TRBV18 and TRBJ1-4; no reliable D call. This CDR3 spans 15 amino acids. V was clipped by 2 bases and J by 7 bases, with 14 bases between them. Germline CDR1 reads KGHSH; CDR2 reads LQKENI. The CDR3 region is CASSPSHIAGEKLFF. The CDR3 DNA is TGTGCCAGCTCACCATCACACATCGCGGGTGAAAAACTGTTTTTT.